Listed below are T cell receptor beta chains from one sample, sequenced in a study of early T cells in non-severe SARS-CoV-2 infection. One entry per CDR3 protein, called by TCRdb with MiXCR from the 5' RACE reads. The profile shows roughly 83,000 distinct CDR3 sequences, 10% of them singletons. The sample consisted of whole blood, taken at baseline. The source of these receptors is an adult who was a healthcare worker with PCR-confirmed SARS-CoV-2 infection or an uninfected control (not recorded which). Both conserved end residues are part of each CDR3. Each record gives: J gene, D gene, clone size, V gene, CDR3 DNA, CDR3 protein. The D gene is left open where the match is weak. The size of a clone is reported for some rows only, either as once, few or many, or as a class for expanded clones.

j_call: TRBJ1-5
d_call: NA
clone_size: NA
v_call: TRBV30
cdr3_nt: TGTGCCTGGAGTGGACAGAACAATCAGCCCCAGCATTTT
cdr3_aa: CAWSGQNNQPQHF

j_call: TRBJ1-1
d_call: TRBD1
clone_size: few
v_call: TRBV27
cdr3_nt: TGTGCCAGCAGTTCTAGGACAGGGAGTCTAGGGGGCACTGAAGCTTTCTTT
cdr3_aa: CASSSRTGSLGGTEAFF

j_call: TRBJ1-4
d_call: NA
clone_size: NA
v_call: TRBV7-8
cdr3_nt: TGTGCCAGCAGCTCACACAGGTTATCGGAAAAACTGTTTTTT
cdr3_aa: CASSSHRLSEKLFF

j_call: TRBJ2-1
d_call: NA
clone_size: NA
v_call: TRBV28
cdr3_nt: TGTGCCACGTCCGGGGTTTACAATGAGCAGTTCTTC
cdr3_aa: CATSGVYNEQFF

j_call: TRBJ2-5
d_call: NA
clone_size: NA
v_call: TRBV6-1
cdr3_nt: TGTGCCAGCACCCGAGGAAGGGTACAAGAGACCCAGTACTTC
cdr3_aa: CASTRGRVQETQYF

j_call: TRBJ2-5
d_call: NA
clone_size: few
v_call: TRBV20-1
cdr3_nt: TGCAGTGCAACCCCTTCGATCCAAGGGGAGACCCAGTACTTC
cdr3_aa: CSATPSIQGETQYF

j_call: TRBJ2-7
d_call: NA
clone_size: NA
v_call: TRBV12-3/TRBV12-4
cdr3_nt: TGTGCCAGCAGTTTAGTCGGGGGCCGGTCCTACGAGCAGTACTTC
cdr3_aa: CASSLVGGRSYEQYF

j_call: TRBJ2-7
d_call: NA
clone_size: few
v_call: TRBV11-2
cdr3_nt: TGTGCCAGCATTCCGGGATCCGCCGGCGAGCAGTACTTC
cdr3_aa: CASIPGSAGEQYF

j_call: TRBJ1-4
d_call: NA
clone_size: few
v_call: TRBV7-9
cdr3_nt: TGTGCCAGCAGCTTAGGGGGGGTGTTGAGTGAAAAACTGTTTTTT
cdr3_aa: CASSLGGVLSEKLFF

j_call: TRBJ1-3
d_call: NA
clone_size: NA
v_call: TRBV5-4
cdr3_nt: TGTGCCAGCAGCTTAGACGGTATCTCTGGAAACACCATATATTTT
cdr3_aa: CASSLDGISGNTIYF

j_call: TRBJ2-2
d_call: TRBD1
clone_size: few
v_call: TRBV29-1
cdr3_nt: TGCAGCGTACAGGGGTCCGGGGAGCTGTTTTTT
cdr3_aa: CSVQGSGELFF

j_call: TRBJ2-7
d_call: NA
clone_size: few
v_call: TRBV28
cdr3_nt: TGTGCCAGCGCCTCGGACGGATCCTACGAGCAGTACTTC
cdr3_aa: CASASDGSYEQYF

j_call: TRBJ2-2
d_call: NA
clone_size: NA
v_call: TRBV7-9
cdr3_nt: TGTGCCAGCAGCGACAGAAACACCGGGGAGCTGTTTTTT
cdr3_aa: CASSDRNTGELFF

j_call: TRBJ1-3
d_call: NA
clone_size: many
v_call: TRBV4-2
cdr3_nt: TGTGCCAGCAGCCAAGGGATTGACGTTGCTTCCATATATTTT
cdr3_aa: CASSQGIDVASIYF

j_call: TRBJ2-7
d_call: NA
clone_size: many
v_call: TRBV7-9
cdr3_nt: TGTGCCAGCAGCGTTCACAGGAGGGGGGCCTACGAGCAGTACTTC
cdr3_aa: CASSVHRRGAYEQYF

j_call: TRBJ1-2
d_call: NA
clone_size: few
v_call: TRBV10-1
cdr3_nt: TGCGCCAGCAGTTCTACAGGGTCTTGCGTCTACTATGGCTACACCTTC
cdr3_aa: CASSSTGSCVYYGYTF

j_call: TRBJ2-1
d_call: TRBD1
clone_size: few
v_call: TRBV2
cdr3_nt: TGTGCCAGCAGTGTTACAGACGGACAGGGCTTCTACAATGAGCAGTTCTTC
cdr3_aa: CASSVTDGQGFYNEQFF

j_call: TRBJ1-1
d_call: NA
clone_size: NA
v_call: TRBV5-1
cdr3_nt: TGCGCCAGCAGCTTGGATGGAGCGAACACTGAAGCTTTCTTT
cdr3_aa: CASSLDGANTEAFF

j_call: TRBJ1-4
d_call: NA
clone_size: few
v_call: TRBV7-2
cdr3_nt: TGTGCCAGCAGAGACGGAAATAATGAAAAACTGTTTTTT
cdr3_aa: CASRDGNNEKLFF

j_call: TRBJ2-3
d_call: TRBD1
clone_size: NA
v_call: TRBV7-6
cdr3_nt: TGTGCCAGCAGCTTAGCGACAGGGGGTAGCACAGATACGCAGTATTTT
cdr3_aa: CASSLATGGSTDTQYF

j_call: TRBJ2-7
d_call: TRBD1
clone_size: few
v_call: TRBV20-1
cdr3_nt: TGCAGTGCTCGAGGACAGGGGGAGGTCGAGCAGTACTTC
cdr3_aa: CSARGQGEVEQYF

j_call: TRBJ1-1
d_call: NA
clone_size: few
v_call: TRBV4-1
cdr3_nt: TGCGCCAGCAGCCAAGAGGGATTGATAGGGGGGATCACTGAAGCTTTCTTT
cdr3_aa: CASSQEGLIGGITEAFF

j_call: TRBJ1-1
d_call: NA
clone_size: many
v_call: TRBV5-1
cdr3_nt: TGCGCCAGCAGCTTGGACGGGGGGATGAACACTGAAGCTTTCTTT
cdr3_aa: CASSLDGGMNTEAFF

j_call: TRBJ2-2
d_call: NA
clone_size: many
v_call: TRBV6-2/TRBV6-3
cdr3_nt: TGTGCCAGCAGTATACAGTCGGACGGGGAGCTGTTTTTT
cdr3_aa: CASSIQSDGELFF

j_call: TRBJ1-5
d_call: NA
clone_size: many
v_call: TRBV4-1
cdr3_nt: TGCGCCAGCAGCCAAGATCTAGGGGAAAGGAGCAATCAGCCCCAGCATTTT
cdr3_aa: CASSQDLGERSNQPQHF

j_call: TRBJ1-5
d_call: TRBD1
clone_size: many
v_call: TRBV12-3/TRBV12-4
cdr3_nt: TGTGCCAGCAGTTGGACAGGGGGCAATCAGCCCCAGCATTTT
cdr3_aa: CASSWTGGNQPQHF

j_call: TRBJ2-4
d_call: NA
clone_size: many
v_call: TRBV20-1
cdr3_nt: TGCAGTGCTAGAGATCAGCTTGCCAAAAACATTCAGTACTTC
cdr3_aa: CSARDQLAKNIQYF

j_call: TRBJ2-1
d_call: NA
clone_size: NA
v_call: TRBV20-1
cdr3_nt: TGCAGTGCTAGAGCACCCCCCTATGAGCAGTTCTTC
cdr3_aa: CSARAPPYEQFF